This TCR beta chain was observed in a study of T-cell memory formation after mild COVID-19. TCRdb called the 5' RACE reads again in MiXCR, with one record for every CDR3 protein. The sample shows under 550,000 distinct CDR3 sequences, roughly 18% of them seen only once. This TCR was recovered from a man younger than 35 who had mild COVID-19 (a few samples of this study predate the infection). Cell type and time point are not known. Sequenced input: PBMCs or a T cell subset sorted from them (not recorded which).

The CDR3 sequence: CASSLALTVAFSGNTIYF. The CDR3 DNA sequence: TGTGCCAGCAGCTTAGCCCTGACAGTAGCCTTCTCTGGAAACACCATATATTTT. This chain links TRBV7-2 with TRBJ1-3, with D possibly TRBD1 on 5 matching bases. The V end lost 0 bases, the J end lost 0 bases, and 15 bases lay between the germline ends. The CDR3 spans 18 residues. Germline values: CDR1 SGHTA, CDR2 FQGNSA.